This is a list of T cell receptor beta chains from one sample in a study of shared clonotypes between healthy human individuals. Method: immunoSEQ multiplex PCR; TCRdb's copy keeps in-frame clones and lacks some. The sample shows over a million clones, around 95% of them seen only once. Sequenced material: naive CD4+ T cells sorted from blood. Receptors were obtained from a man aged 25 to 40 in good health. CDR3s leave out the opening cysteine and the closing phenylalanine or tryptophan. A D gene is named only where the DNA matches it firmly.

v_gene,j_gene,d_gene,CDR3aa
TRBV7-9,TRBJ2-7,.,ATGRGAYEQY
TRBV9,TRBJ2-1,.,ASSVRGRGTNEQF
TRBV18,TRBJ1-5,.,ASSPLHRANQPQH
TRBV6-1,TRBJ2-7,TRBD1,ASSEGLGQGTYEQY
TRBV25-1,TRBJ2-1,.,ASSVAGSSYNEQF
TRBV29-1,TRBJ2-1,.,SVADSYNEQF
TRBV18,TRBJ2-5,TRBD2,ASSPGLADQETQY
TRBV5-1,TRBJ1-1,.,ASSLGWNTEAF
TRBV28,TRBJ1-5,.,ASTPQGTNQPQH
TRBV19,TRBJ2-2,.,ASESSINTGELF
TRBV28,TRBJ2-7,TRBD2,ASSLRAGQY
TRBV7-9,TRBJ1-1,.,ASSLGAGTEAF
TRBV7-3,TRBJ2-5,.,ASSSQYQETQY
TRBV7-9,TRBJ2-5,TRBD2,ASSLGAGTSVWQETQY
TRBV18,TRBJ2-1,.,ASSQQGLKIGIEQF
TRBV6-5,TRBJ1-1,.,ASTRLKNTEAF
TRBV2,TRBJ1-4,.,ASSEAGTRNEKLF
TRBV29-1,TRBJ2-5,.,SVSGFQETQY
TRBV9,TRBJ2-1,TRBD2,ASSVGRTRRYEQF
TRBV28,TRBJ2-1,TRBD1,ASSRRDRAYNEQF
TRBV18,TRBJ2-3,TRBD1,ASSPILTGATDTQY
TRBV20-1,TRBJ1-3,.,SAPGANTIY
TRBV4-3,TRBJ2-7,TRBD1,ASSQARDSAYEQY
TRBV6-1,TRBJ1-5,.,ASNRQVNQPQH
TRBV27,TRBJ2-7,TRBD2,ASRYRGRDTYEQY
TRBV7-2,TRBJ2-3,.,ASSPRRGSTDTQY
TRBV9,TRBJ1-2,TRBD1,ASSATGTGEAGYT
TRBV28,TRBJ1-4,.,ASSPSGWQGSEKLF
TRBV6-6,TRBJ2-3,.,ASSQPGVSDTQY
TRBV2,TRBJ2-7,.,ASSVSIYEQY
TRBV5-1,TRBJ2-1,TRBD2,ASSLSTSGNNEQF
TRBV11-2,TRBJ2-2,.,ASSLVLGAGELF
TRBV9,TRBJ2-1,TRBD2,ASSVQGGSSYNEQF
TRBV18,TRBJ2-1,.,ASSPSWTENNEQF
TRBV5-5,TRBJ2-1,TRBD2,ASSPGLAGASYNEQF
TRBV29-1,TRBJ1-3,.,SVELPDGGTIGNTIY
TRBV27,TRBJ1-1,TRBD1,ASSSRSGQGRTEAF
TRBV28,TRBJ1-4,TRBD1,ASSRTGVGEKLF
TRBV7-9,TRBJ2-7,TRBD1,ASTPYIGTGVEQY